This is a list of T cell receptor beta chains from one sample in a study of blood T cell repertoires in COVID-19. Profiled with immunoSEQ multiplex PCR; TCRdb holds only in-frame clones, not every one. The data contain fewer than 350,000 clones, 80% to 90% of them seen just once; the ten biggest clones take up approximately 12%. The sample taken for sequencing was peripheral blood. Source of these receptors: a young woman with COVID-19, enrolled during active disease. Both conserved end residues are trimmed from each CDR3.

V gene	J gene	CDR3 protein
TRBV21-1	TRBJ2-3	ASSKGKTTASYTDTQY
TRBV19	TRBJ2-3	ASSITPGSHSYTQY
TRBV7-2	TRBJ1-2	ASSIGTVLYGYT
TRBV5-8	TRBJ2-1	ASSLRLGAYNEQF
TRBV4-1	TRBJ1-5	ASSQDRGGHQPQH
TRBV7-8	TRBJ1-2	ASSLTPRGQNYGYT
TRBV19	TRBJ2-7	ASSRRQNRASREQY
TRBV12-3/TRBV12-4	TRBJ1-1	ATEQGSHEAF
TRBV4-1	TRBJ1-2	ASSHRASYGYT
TRBV5-1	TRBJ1-1	ASSTETGRTEAF
TRBV27	TRBJ2-1	ASSFPGGADEQF
TRBV5-1	TRBJ2-3	ASSLASAGHTDTQY
TRBV18	TRBJ1-2	ASSPLDTGVNTYGYT
TRBV7-9	TRBJ2-7	ASSLGQGAQYEQY
TRBV4-1	TRBJ2-1	ASRSLGGEQF
TRBV5-1	TRBJ2-3	ASSSGPDTQY
TRBV5-1	TRBJ1-2	ASSREAYGYT
TRBV9	TRBJ1-3	ASSLGGRTNTIY
TRBV4-1	TRBJ2-7	ASSSAGVLGTYEQY
TRBV6-6	TRBJ1-1	ASSILDRRNEAF
TRBV11-2	TRBJ1-5	ASSLGGRTELRAQH
TRBV28	TRBJ2-7	ASSSFPVSEQY
TRBV7-2	TRBJ2-2	ASSLDGSTGELF
TRBV11-2	TRBJ2-7	ASSPAGGAPYEQY
TRBV5-4	TRBJ1-2	ASSFRGADYGYT
TRBV5-1	TRBJ2-1	ASNGLGGRNEQF
TRBV18	TRBJ2-2	ASSNAGGAGELF
TRBV24-1	TRBJ2-1	ATSDRQGRGYNEQF
TRBV29-1	TRBJ1-2	SVETNYGYT
TRBV6-5	TRBJ1-3	ASRDFTNTIY
TRBV27	TRBJ2-5	ASSLAGGTTQY
TRBV28	TRBJ1-4	ASSLLGRPATNEKLF
TRBV4-1	TRBJ1-5	ASSQAGTGYQPQH
TRBV7-6	TRBJ2-1	ASSLVRSQF
TRBV19	TRBJ1-1	ASSISGGLTEAF
TRBV7-9	TRBJ1-6	ASSARQKQNNSPLH
TRBV19	TRBJ1-5	ASSIDLFPRGDNQPQH
TRBV12-3/TRBV12-4	TRBJ2-2	ASRARSGELF
TRBV4-1	TRBJ1-5	ASSRFLGQGWSQPQH
TRBV19	TRBJ2-1	ASSKTSGGAVAQF
TRBV6-5	TRBJ1-2	ASSPDISYGYT
TRBV5-1	TRBJ1-4	ASSFLGRATNEKLF
TRBV28	TRBJ2-5	ASTGLGETQY
TRBV10-2	TRBJ2-2	ASSESLGSGGDTGELF
TRBV2	TRBJ2-7	ASCRRGISYEQY
TRBV28	TRBJ2-3	ASMGRGSTDTQY
TRBV6-1	TRBJ1-3	ASSEARVVPGNTIY
TRBV5-5	TRBJ2-3	ASSLAGGGDTQY
TRBV7-9	TRBJ2-3	ASGHELVLSTDTQY
TRBV16	TRBJ1-2	ASSPRQGDGYT
TRBV6-4	TRBJ1-2	ATQGLSGYT
TRBV7-9	TRBJ1-1	ASSLGVPSAEAF